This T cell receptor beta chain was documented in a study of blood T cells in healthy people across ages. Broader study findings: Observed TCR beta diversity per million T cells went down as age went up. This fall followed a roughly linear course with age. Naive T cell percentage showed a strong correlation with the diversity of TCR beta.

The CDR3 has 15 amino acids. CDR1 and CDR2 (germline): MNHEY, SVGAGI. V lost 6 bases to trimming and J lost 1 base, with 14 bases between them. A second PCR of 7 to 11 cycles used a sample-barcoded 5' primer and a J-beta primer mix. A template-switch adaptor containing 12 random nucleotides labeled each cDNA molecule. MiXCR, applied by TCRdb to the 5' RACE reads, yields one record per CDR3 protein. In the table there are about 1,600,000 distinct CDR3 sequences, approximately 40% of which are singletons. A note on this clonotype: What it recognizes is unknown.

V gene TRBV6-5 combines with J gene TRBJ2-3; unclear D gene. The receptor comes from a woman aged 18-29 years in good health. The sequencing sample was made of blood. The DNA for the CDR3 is TGTGCCAGCAGACGACGGACCACTGGCACAGATACGCAGTATTTT. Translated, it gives CASRRRTTGTDTQYF.